The 5 T cell receptor beta chains below were found in one sample sequenced in a study of cytomegalovirus exposure and HLA in healthy donors. The data were produced by immunoSEQ multiplex PCR, yet TCRdb's version contains in-frame clones alone and is incomplete. The table shows tens of thousands of clones, with 85% to 95% occurring only once. Sequencing used PBMCs. Receptors were obtained from a woman aged 18 to 35 in good health and CMV-seronegative.

This chain links TRBV15 with TRBJ2-5, with a weak D call TRBD2 (6 bases). The V and J ends lost 1 base and 4 bases respectively, with 10 bases between them. The CDR3 is 14 amino acids. Germline V gives CDR1 LNHNV, CDR2 YYDKDF (reference sequence). DNA of the CDR3: TGTGCCACCAGCAGAGTTCCGGGGGTAGAGACCCAGTACTTC. This translates into CATSRVPGVETQYF.

V is TRBV28 and J is TRBJ1-6; 10 bases are shared with TRBD1. V lost 6 bases to trimming and J lost 2 bases; unmatched junction nucleotides: 1. The V gene's germline CDR1 is MDHEN and CDR2 SYDVKM. The CDR3 covers 15 residues. The CDR3 DNA follows: TGTGCCAGCAGGACAGGGGGCCCCTATAATTCACCCCTCCACTTT. Translation: CASRTGGPYNSPLHF.

The chain recombines TRBV7-9 with TRBJ2-1, with 7 bases fitting TRBD1. Germline V gene data show CDR1 as SEHNR and CDR2 as FQNEAQ (reference sequence). The CDR3 contains 15 residues. The V and J ends lost 3 bases and 6 bases, in that order; junction bases with no gene match: 8. CDR3 in amino acids: CASSFKGQTFNEQFF. The CDR3 coding sequence is TGTGCCAGCAGCTTCAAGGGACAGACCTTCAATGAGCAGTTCTTC.

The chain joins TRBV30 to TRBJ1-2, with D possibly TRBD1 on 6 matching bases. The germline V and J ends were trimmed by 0 bases and 7 bases, with 18 bases remaining between them. Germline values: CDR1 GTSNPN, CDR2 SVGIG (reference sequence). CDR3 length: 15 residues. The CDR3, as DNA: TGTGCCTGGAGTGTAGAGACTACAGGGTGGGGTGGCTACACCTTC. Its translation: CAWSVETTGWGGYTF.

V usage is TRBV6-6 and J usage is TRBJ2-7; D remains unclear. V was pared by 0 bases and J by 0 bases, with 12 bases between. CDR1 is MNHNY, CDR2 SVGAGI, per germline (reference sequence). The CDR3 is 16 amino acids. The CDR3 here is CASSYSLGPSSYEQYF. CDR3 sequence (DNA): TGTGCCAGCAGTTACTCTCTAGGTCCCAGCTCCTACGAGCAGTACTTC.